This T cell receptor beta chain was found in a study of shared clonotypes between healthy human individuals. The study's findings and limits: Non-shared clonotypes displayed generation probabilities falling below those of clonotypes present in all four donors. Across subsets, estimated richness was generally greater for naive than for memory populations.

TCRdb's table, derived via immunoSEQ multiplex PCR, lists solely in-frame clones and lacks some. The sample includes millions of clones, more than 80% of them seen just once. Per the germline V gene, CDR1 is SGHRS and CDR2 is YFSETQ. The CDR3 totals 16 residues. The V segment lost 4 bases and the J segment 4 bases; nucleotides outside the gene matches: 10. CD4+ cells were split into CD45RA+ naive and CD45RA-negative memory subsets. In regard to this clone: Its specificity is unknown.

The rearrangement uses TRBV5-1 and TRBJ2-1; 8 nucleotides match TRBD1. The sample consisted of naive CD4+ T cells sorted from blood. Subset noted: CD45RA+ positively selected. The sequence was collected from a man aged 18 to 35 in good health. The CDR3 DNA is TGCGCCAGCAGCCCCGGTCCCGGGACAGGTTACAATGAGCAGTTCTTC. This codes for CASSPGPGTGYNEQFF.